The T cell receptor (beta chain) described here comes from a study of blood T cells in healthy people across ages. General observations from the study: Relative to aged donors, long-lived donors carried more naive CD4+ cells and displayed higher diversity.

Looked up from germline, CDR1 is MNHEY and CDR2 is SVGEGT. The CDR3 has 14 residues. Trimming at V came to 5 bases and at J to 0 bases, leaving 4 bases not matched to a gene. It was with a sample-barcoded 5' primer and a J-beta primer mix that a second PCR of about 7 to 12 cycles was run. TCRdb ran MiXCR on the 5' RACE reads and lists one entry per CDR3 protein. The table shows under 1 million distinct CDR3 sequences, with about 42% occurring only once. This clonotype was detected many times. The antigen is unknown. The source of this sequence is a man between 60 and 75 years old in good health. The V call is TRBV6-2 or TRBV6-3, the J call TRBJ2-7; TRBD1 matches at 7 bases. The specimen sequenced was blood. CDR3 loop: CASSRDSSSYEQYF. The CDR3 nucleotides are TGTGCCAGCAGTCGGGACAGTTCCTCCTACGAGCAGTACTTC.